Following are 7 T cell receptor beta chains from one sample sequenced in a study of OX40 agonist ivuxolimab in advanced cancers. The method behind the library was the immunoSEQ multiplex PCR assay. Entries here come from immuneACCESS through TCRdb and include only in-frame sequences with V and J called. Some clones fail to appear in such tables; in the studies checked, an unresolved V gene covers under half of the shortfall, and the cause of the remainder is unknown. The sample profile shows about 73,000 clones; almost 90% of them were found once. The leading ten clones occupy under 0.9% of the sample. The specimen comprised CD4+ or CD8+ T cells sorted from blood, sampled in a trial of the OX40 agonist ivuxolimab. These receptors were collected from an adult with an advanced solid tumor such as melanoma, head and neck, liver or kidney cancer.

CDR3 nucleotides: TGTGCCAGCAGTGTAAGGGGGGGAGAGACCCAGTACTTC. This codes for CASSVRGGETQYF. V gene TRBV6-4 combines with J gene TRBJ2-5; possibly TRBD2 for D (7 bases). The V end was cut by 4 bases, the J end by 4 bases, with 10 bases between. Germline V gives CDR1 MRHNA, CDR2 SNTAGT. This CDR3 contains 13 residues.

The chain links TRBV7-3 to TRBJ2-7, with D maybe TRBD2 (6 bases). The germline V gene has CDR1 SGHTA and CDR2 FQGTGA. The V and J ends lost 5 bases and 6 bases respectively, with 20 bases between them. The CDR3 totals 15 residues. The CDR3, as DNA: TGTGCCAGCAGCCCCCTCGGAGGGAGAGAGCGCGAGCAGTACTTC. It is translated as CASSPLGGREREQYF. The entire variable domain, with the rest obtained from reference TRBV7-3 and TRBJ2-7, is as follows: GAGVSQTPSNKVTEKGKYVELRCDPISGHTALYWYRQSLGQGPEFLIYFQGTGAADDSGLPNDRFFAVRPEGSVSTLKIQRTERGDSAVYLCASSPLGGREREQYFGPGTRLTVT.

The chain couples TRBV7-9 to TRBJ1-4, with TRBD1 as a possible D gene (6 bases). The CDR3 runs to 15 residues. CDR1 is SEHNR, CDR2 FQNEAQ, per germline (reference sequence). Trimming pared 3 bases from V and 2 bases from J, leaving 10 bases between. The CDR3 protein is CASSFQGTTNEKLFF. Here the CDR3 DNA reads TGTGCCAGCAGCTTCCAGGGGACGACTAATGAAAAACTGTTTTTT. Based on the CDR3 plus reference TRBV7-9 and TRBJ1-4, the full variable domain is DTGVSQNPRHKITKRGQNVTFRCDPISEHNRLYWYRQTLGQGPEFLTYFQNEAQLEKSRLLSDRFSAERPKGSFSTLEIQRTEQGDSAMYLCASSFQGTTNEKLFFGSGTQLSVL.

The CDR3 here is CASSLSGLRGETQYF. The CDR3 nucleotides read TGTGCCAGCAGCTTATCGGGCCTAAGGGGGGAGACCCAGTACTTC. The genes are TRBV7-2 and TRBJ2-5; D may be TRBD1 (6 bases). Germline values: CDR1 SGHTA, CDR2 FQGNSA. Trimming took off 2 bases at V and 5 bases at J, with 15 bases between the two ends. This CDR3 comprises 15 residues.

The chain links TRBV7-6 to TRBJ1-6, with a tentative D call TRBD1 (6 bases). V was clipped by 3 bases and J by 7 bases, with 13 bases between them. Germline V gives CDR1 SGHVS, CDR2 FNYEAQ. This CDR3 has 15 amino acids. The CDR3: CASSLADRGNSPLHF. Written as DNA, the CDR3 is TGTGCCAGCAGCTTGGCGGACAGAGGGAATTCACCCCTCCACTTT.

This rearrangement joins TRBV6-5 to TRBJ2-6, with unresolved D. CDR3 length: 15 amino acids. Trimming took 4 bases from V and 0 from J, leaving 7 bases between them. CDR1 and CDR2 from the germline V gene are MNHEY and SVGAGI. CDR3 loop: CASSSKSSGANVLTF. CDR3 nucleotide sequence: TGTGCCAGCAGTTCCAAAAGCTCTGGGGCCAACGTCCTGACTTTC.

The rearrangement links TRBV28 to TRBJ1-1; 8 bases line up with TRBD1. The germline CDR1 and CDR2 sequences are MDHEN and SYDVKM. This CDR3 spans 14 amino acids. The V and J ends lost 7 bases and 4 bases, in that order; junction bases with no gene match: 8. The CDR3 loop is CASTDRGGGTEAFF. As DNA, the CDR3 is TGTGCCAGCACAGACAGGGGCGGAGGCACTGAAGCTTTCTTT.